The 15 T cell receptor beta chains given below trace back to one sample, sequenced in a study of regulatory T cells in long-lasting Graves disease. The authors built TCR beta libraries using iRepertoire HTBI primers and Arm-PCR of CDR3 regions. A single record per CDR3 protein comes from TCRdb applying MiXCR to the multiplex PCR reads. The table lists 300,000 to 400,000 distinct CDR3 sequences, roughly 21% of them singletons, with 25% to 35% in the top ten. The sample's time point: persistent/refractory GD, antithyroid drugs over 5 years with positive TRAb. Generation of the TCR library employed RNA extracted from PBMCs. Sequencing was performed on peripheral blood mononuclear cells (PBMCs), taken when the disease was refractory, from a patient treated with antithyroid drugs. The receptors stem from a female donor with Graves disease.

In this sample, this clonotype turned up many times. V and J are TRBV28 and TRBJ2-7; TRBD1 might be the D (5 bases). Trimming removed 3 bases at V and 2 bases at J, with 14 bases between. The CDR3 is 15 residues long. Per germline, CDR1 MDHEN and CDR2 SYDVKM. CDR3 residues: CASSFRTLLAYEQYF. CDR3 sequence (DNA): TGTGCCAGCAGTTTCCGGACACTCTTAGCCTACGAGCAGTACTTC. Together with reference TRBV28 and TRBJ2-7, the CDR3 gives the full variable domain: DVKVTQSSRYLVKRTGEKVFLECVQDMDHENMFWYRQDPGLGLRLIYFSYDVKMKEKGDIPEGYSVSREKKERFSLILESASTNQTSMYLCASSFRTLLAYEQYFGPGTRLTVT.

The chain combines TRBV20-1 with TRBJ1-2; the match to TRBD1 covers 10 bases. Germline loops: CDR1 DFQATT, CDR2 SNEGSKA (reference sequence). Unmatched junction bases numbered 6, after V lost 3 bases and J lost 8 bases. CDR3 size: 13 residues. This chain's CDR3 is CSASRGTGEGYTF. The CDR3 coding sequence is TGCAGTGCTAGCCGCGGGACAGGGGAAGGCTACACCTTC.

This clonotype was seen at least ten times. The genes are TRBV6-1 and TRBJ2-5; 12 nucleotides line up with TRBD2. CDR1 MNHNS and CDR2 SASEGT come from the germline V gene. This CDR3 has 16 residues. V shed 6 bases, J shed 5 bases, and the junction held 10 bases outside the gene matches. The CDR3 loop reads CASRTRLAGAGETQYF. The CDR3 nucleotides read TGTGCCAGCAGGACAAGACTAGCGGGGGCCGGGGAGACCCAGTACTTC.

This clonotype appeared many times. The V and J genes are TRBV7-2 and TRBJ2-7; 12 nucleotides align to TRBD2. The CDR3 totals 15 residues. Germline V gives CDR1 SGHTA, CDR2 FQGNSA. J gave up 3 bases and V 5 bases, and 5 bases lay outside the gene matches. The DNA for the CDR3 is TGTGCCAGCAGCCGAGGACTAGCGGGACTCTACGAGCAGTACTTC. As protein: CASSRGLAGLYEQYF.

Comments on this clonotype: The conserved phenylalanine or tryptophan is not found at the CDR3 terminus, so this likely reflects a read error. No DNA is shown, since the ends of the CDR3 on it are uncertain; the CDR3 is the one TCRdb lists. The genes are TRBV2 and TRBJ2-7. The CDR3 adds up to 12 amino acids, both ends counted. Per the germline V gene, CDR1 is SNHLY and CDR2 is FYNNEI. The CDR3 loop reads CASSEVSFPSFL.

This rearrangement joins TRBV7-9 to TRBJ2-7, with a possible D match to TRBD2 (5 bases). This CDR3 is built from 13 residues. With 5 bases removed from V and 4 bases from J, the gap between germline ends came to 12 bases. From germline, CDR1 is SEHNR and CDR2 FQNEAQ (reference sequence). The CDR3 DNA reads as TGTGCCAGCAGCGGGAGTGGTCTGTACGAGCAGTACTTC. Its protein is CASSGSGLYEQYF.

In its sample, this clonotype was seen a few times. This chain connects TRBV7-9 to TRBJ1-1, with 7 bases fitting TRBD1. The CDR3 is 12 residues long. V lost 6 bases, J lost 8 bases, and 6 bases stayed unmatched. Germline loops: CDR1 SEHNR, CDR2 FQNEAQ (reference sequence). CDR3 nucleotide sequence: TGTGCCAGCAGGAAGACAGGGTCGGAAGCTTTCTTT. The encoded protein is CASRKTGSEAFF.

The CDR3 DNA is TGTGCCAGCAGCTCGCGCCCCGCCAGGGGGCATCGTCAGCCCCAGCATTTT. Translated, it gives CASSSRPARGHRQPQHF. The V call is TRBV7-3, the J call TRBJ1-5; the match to TRBD1 covers 8 bases. Germline loops: CDR1 SGHTA, CDR2 FQGTGA. This CDR3 region has 17 residues. The trim removed 4 bases at V and 6 bases at J, leaving 14 bases unmatched. Drawing the rest from reference TRBV7-3 and TRBJ1-5, the complete variable domain is GAGVSQTPSNKVTEKGKYVELRCDPISGHTALYWYRQSLGQGPEFLIYFQGTGAADDSGLPNDRFFAVRPEGSVSTLKIQRTERGDSAVYLCASSSRPARGHRQPQHFGDGTRLSIL.

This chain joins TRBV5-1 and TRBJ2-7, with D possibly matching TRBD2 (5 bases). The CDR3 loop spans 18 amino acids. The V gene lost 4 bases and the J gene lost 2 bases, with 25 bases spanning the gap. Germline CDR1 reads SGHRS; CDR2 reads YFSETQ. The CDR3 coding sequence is TGCGCCAGCAGCCCTATCAAATCCGGGATCTCTGGCCCCTACGAGCAGTACTTC. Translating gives CASSPIKSGISGPYEQYF. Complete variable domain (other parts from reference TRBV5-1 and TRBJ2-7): KAGVTQTPRYLIKTRGQQVTLSCSPISGHRSVSWYQQTPGQGLQFLFEYFSETQRNKGNFPGRFSGRQFSNSRSEMNVSTLELGDSALYLCASSPIKSGISGPYEQYFGPGTRLTVT.

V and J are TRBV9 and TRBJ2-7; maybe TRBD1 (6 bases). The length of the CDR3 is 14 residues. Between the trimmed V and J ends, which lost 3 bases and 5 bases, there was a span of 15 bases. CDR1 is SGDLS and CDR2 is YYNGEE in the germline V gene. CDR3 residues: CASSDPTGLHEQYF. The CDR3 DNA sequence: TGTGCCAGCAGCGACCCCACAGGGCTCCACGAGCAGTACTTC. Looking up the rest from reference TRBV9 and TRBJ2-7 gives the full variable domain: DSGVTQTPKHLITATGQRVTLRCSPRSGDLSVYWYQQSLDQGLQFLIQYYNGEERAKGNILERFSAQQFPDLHSELNLSSLELGDSALYFCASSDPTGLHEQYFGPGTRLTVT.

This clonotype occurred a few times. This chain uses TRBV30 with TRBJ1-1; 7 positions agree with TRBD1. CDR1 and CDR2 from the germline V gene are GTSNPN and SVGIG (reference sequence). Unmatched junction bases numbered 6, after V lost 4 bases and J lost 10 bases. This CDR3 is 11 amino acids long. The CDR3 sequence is CAWTGGFGAFF. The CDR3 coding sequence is TGTGCCTGGACAGGGGGGTTCGGAGCTTTCTTT.

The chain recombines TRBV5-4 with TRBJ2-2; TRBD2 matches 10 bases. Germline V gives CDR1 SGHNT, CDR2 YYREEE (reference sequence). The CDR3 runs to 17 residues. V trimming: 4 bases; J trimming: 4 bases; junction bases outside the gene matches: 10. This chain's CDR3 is CASSATGTSVSTGELFF. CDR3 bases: TGTGCCAGCAGCGCCACCGGGACTAGCGTCTCCACCGGGGAGCTGTTTTTT.

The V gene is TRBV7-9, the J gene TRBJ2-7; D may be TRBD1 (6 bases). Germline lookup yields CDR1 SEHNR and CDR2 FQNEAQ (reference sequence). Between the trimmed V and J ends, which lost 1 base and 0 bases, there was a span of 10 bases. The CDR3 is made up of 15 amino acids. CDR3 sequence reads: CASSLGLGASYEQYF. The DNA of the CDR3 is TGTGCCAGCAGCTTAGGGCTGGGGGCCTCCTACGAGCAGTACTTC.

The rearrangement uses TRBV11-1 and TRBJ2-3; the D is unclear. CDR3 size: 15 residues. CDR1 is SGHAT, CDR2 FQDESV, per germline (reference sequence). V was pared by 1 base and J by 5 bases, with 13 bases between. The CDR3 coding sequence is TGTGCCAGCAGCTTAGTTTACGACACTGAAGATACGCAGTATTTT. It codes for CASSLVYDTEDTQYF.

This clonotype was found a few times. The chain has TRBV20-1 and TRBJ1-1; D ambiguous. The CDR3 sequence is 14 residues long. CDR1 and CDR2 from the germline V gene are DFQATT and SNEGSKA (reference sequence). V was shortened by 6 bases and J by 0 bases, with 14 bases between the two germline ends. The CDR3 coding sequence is TGCAGTGCCGTATCAGCTGGTATGAACACTGAAGCTTTCTTT. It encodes CSAVSAGMNTEAFF.